This TCR beta chain was obtained from a study of Graves' ophthalmopathy and Graves' hyperthyroidism. This clonotype was seen many times. Its target is unknown. Using RNA transcripts, the TCR beta CDR3 regions were amplified. An opening RT-PCR round employed HTBI primers and preceded a second-round multiplex PCR. Via MiXCR, TCRdb re-called the multiplex PCR reads, giving one row per CDR3 protein. The sample has about 600,000 distinct CDR3 sequences, less than 40% seen once; the top ten hold around 4.6%. V lost 5 bases and J lost 4; bases outside the gene matches: 7. CDR3 length: 15 amino acids. General study points: A model built from 13 signatures distinguished ophthalmopathy from stable hyperthyroidism with roughly 90% sensitivity and about 80% specificity. The model predicted progression of ophthalmopathy with a sensitivity of 70% to 71%, and its specificity was about 72%. Most expanded thyroid clonotypes above 0.001 frequency also appeared in blood.

The source material was peripheral blood or thyroid tissue (not recorded which). The gene calls are TRBV12-3 or TRBV12-4 and TRBJ2-2; TRBD1 agrees at 7 bases. The clonotype originates from an adult man with Graves' hyperthyroidism. CDR3 nucleotide sequence: TGTGCCAGCAGTACAGGGGTTAGTGGCACCGGGGAGCTGTTTTTT. Amino acids: CASSTGVSGTGELFF.